This passage covers 10 T cell receptor beta chains from one sample sequenced in a study of CD8+ T cells in alopecia areata. Treatment of the sample: oral pan-JAK inhibitor, 5-10 mg twice daily. cDNA reverse transcribed from extracted RNA served as the sequencing template. Generated by immunoSEQ multiplex PCR, the TCRdb table keeps only in-frame clones and is missing some. The sample includes more than 95,000 clones, roughly 63% seen only once; the top ten take 25% to 35%. Here the sequenced sample was CD8+ T cells sorted from blood, taken at week 4, from a patient treated with tofacitinib. The receptors here all came from a human donor with alopecia areata.

The J gene is TRBJ2-3, the V gene TRBV9; 12 bases align to TRBD2. J was trimmed by 1 base and V by 4 bases; bases with no gene match: 1. CDR3 length: 15 amino acids. Per the germline V gene, CDR1 is SGDLS and CDR2 is YYNGEE. For the CDR3, the DNA is TGTGCCAGCAGCTCTAGCGGGGGGGGCACAGATACGCAGTATTTT. This translates into CASSSSGGGTDTQYF.

There are a few counts of this clone. The J gene is TRBJ2-7, the V gene TRBV29-1, with TRBD1 as a possible D gene (5 bases). Germline CDR1 and CDR2: SQVTM and ANQGSEA. The CDR3 is 12 residues long. The germline V and J ends were trimmed by 3 bases and 6 bases, with 12 bases remaining between them. The CDR3 nucleotides read TGCAGCGTTGAGTTGAGTAGGGGCGAGCAGTACTTC. It translates to CSVELSRGEQYF.

This clone appeared a few times. The chain couples TRBV4-3 to TRBJ2-6, with 9 nucleotides matching TRBD1. This CDR3 comprises 16 residues. In germline, CDR1 is LGHNA, CDR2 YSLEER. J was trimmed by 2 bases and V by 3 bases; bases with no gene match: 2. The CDR3 spells CASSQGTGTGANVLTF. CDR3 coding DNA: TGCGCCAGCAGCCAGGGGACAGGGACTGGGGCCAACGTCCTGACTTTC.

The chain uses TRBV29-1 and TRBJ2-5; tentative D call: TRBD1 (5 bases). Trimming stripped 6 bases from V and 2 bases from J, with 13 bases between. Per germline, CDR1 SQVTM and CDR2 ANQGSEA. The CDR3 sequence is 13 residues long. The CDR3 here is CSVIKDTQETQYF. The CDR3 DNA reads as TGCAGCGTCATAAAGGACACTCAAGAGACCCAGTACTTC.

CDR3 residues: CAWNPGGTEAFF. Here the CDR3 DNA reads TGTGCCTGGAACCCGGGGGGCACTGAAGCTTTCTTT. The rearrangement joins TRBV30 to TRBJ1-1; D might be TRBD1 (5 bases). V lost 4 bases and J lost 4, with 10 bases in between. Germline CDR1 reads GTSNPN; CDR2 reads SVGIG (reference sequence). CDR3 length: 12 residues.

The chain carries TRBV7-3 and TRBJ2-1; the D is unclear. This CDR3 comprises 17 residues. Germline assignment: CDR1 SGHTA and CDR2 FQGTGA. The ends were cut back, 5 bases at V and 0 bases at J, with 17 bases in the middle. The CDR3: CASSAHSTESSYNEQFF. The CDR3 DNA reads TGTGCCAGCAGCGCCCACTCGACGGAGAGCTCCTACAATGAGCAGTTCTTC.

This clone was detected a few times. This chain connects TRBV5-4 to TRBJ2-7, with TRBD1 matching 7 bases. The germline V gene has CDR1 SGHNT and CDR2 YYREEE (reference sequence). CDR3 size: 14 residues. Trimming at V came to 2 bases and at J to 2 bases, leaving 4 bases not matched to a gene. CDR3: CASSFGQETYEQYF. The CDR3 DNA is TGTGCCAGCAGCTTCGGACAGGAGACCTACGAGCAGTACTTC.

This clone has more than one count but fewer than ten. The genes are TRBV27 and TRBJ2-7; D perhaps matches TRBD1 (6 bases). The CDR3 spans 14 residues. The V gene's germline CDR1 is MNHEY and CDR2 SMNVEV (reference sequence). The V end was cut by 5 bases, the J end by 4 bases, with 15 bases between. The DNA for the CDR3 is TGTGCCAGCAGTCCGAACGGACAGTTGTACGAGCAGTACTTC. This encodes CASSPNGQLYEQYF.

The chain combines TRBV30 with TRBJ1-1; D gene unclear. The germline CDR1 and CDR2 sequences are GTSNPN and SVGIG (reference sequence). This CDR3 has 14 amino acids. V gave up 1 base and J gave up 1 base, with 10 bases separating them. The CDR3 loop reads CAWSEGIQNTEAFF. The CDR3 bases are TGTGCCTGGAGTGAAGGCATTCAGAACACTGAAGCTTTCTTT.

The chain employs TRBV6-5 and TRBJ1-2; unclear D gene. The CDR3 contains 14 residues. The germline V gene has CDR1 MNHEY and CDR2 SVGAGI. V lost 5 bases and J lost 5, with 15 bases in between. CDR3 coding DNA: TGTGCCAGCAGTCCCGGAACCAGTCCGTATGGCTACACCTTC. Encoded protein: CASSPGTSPYGYTF.